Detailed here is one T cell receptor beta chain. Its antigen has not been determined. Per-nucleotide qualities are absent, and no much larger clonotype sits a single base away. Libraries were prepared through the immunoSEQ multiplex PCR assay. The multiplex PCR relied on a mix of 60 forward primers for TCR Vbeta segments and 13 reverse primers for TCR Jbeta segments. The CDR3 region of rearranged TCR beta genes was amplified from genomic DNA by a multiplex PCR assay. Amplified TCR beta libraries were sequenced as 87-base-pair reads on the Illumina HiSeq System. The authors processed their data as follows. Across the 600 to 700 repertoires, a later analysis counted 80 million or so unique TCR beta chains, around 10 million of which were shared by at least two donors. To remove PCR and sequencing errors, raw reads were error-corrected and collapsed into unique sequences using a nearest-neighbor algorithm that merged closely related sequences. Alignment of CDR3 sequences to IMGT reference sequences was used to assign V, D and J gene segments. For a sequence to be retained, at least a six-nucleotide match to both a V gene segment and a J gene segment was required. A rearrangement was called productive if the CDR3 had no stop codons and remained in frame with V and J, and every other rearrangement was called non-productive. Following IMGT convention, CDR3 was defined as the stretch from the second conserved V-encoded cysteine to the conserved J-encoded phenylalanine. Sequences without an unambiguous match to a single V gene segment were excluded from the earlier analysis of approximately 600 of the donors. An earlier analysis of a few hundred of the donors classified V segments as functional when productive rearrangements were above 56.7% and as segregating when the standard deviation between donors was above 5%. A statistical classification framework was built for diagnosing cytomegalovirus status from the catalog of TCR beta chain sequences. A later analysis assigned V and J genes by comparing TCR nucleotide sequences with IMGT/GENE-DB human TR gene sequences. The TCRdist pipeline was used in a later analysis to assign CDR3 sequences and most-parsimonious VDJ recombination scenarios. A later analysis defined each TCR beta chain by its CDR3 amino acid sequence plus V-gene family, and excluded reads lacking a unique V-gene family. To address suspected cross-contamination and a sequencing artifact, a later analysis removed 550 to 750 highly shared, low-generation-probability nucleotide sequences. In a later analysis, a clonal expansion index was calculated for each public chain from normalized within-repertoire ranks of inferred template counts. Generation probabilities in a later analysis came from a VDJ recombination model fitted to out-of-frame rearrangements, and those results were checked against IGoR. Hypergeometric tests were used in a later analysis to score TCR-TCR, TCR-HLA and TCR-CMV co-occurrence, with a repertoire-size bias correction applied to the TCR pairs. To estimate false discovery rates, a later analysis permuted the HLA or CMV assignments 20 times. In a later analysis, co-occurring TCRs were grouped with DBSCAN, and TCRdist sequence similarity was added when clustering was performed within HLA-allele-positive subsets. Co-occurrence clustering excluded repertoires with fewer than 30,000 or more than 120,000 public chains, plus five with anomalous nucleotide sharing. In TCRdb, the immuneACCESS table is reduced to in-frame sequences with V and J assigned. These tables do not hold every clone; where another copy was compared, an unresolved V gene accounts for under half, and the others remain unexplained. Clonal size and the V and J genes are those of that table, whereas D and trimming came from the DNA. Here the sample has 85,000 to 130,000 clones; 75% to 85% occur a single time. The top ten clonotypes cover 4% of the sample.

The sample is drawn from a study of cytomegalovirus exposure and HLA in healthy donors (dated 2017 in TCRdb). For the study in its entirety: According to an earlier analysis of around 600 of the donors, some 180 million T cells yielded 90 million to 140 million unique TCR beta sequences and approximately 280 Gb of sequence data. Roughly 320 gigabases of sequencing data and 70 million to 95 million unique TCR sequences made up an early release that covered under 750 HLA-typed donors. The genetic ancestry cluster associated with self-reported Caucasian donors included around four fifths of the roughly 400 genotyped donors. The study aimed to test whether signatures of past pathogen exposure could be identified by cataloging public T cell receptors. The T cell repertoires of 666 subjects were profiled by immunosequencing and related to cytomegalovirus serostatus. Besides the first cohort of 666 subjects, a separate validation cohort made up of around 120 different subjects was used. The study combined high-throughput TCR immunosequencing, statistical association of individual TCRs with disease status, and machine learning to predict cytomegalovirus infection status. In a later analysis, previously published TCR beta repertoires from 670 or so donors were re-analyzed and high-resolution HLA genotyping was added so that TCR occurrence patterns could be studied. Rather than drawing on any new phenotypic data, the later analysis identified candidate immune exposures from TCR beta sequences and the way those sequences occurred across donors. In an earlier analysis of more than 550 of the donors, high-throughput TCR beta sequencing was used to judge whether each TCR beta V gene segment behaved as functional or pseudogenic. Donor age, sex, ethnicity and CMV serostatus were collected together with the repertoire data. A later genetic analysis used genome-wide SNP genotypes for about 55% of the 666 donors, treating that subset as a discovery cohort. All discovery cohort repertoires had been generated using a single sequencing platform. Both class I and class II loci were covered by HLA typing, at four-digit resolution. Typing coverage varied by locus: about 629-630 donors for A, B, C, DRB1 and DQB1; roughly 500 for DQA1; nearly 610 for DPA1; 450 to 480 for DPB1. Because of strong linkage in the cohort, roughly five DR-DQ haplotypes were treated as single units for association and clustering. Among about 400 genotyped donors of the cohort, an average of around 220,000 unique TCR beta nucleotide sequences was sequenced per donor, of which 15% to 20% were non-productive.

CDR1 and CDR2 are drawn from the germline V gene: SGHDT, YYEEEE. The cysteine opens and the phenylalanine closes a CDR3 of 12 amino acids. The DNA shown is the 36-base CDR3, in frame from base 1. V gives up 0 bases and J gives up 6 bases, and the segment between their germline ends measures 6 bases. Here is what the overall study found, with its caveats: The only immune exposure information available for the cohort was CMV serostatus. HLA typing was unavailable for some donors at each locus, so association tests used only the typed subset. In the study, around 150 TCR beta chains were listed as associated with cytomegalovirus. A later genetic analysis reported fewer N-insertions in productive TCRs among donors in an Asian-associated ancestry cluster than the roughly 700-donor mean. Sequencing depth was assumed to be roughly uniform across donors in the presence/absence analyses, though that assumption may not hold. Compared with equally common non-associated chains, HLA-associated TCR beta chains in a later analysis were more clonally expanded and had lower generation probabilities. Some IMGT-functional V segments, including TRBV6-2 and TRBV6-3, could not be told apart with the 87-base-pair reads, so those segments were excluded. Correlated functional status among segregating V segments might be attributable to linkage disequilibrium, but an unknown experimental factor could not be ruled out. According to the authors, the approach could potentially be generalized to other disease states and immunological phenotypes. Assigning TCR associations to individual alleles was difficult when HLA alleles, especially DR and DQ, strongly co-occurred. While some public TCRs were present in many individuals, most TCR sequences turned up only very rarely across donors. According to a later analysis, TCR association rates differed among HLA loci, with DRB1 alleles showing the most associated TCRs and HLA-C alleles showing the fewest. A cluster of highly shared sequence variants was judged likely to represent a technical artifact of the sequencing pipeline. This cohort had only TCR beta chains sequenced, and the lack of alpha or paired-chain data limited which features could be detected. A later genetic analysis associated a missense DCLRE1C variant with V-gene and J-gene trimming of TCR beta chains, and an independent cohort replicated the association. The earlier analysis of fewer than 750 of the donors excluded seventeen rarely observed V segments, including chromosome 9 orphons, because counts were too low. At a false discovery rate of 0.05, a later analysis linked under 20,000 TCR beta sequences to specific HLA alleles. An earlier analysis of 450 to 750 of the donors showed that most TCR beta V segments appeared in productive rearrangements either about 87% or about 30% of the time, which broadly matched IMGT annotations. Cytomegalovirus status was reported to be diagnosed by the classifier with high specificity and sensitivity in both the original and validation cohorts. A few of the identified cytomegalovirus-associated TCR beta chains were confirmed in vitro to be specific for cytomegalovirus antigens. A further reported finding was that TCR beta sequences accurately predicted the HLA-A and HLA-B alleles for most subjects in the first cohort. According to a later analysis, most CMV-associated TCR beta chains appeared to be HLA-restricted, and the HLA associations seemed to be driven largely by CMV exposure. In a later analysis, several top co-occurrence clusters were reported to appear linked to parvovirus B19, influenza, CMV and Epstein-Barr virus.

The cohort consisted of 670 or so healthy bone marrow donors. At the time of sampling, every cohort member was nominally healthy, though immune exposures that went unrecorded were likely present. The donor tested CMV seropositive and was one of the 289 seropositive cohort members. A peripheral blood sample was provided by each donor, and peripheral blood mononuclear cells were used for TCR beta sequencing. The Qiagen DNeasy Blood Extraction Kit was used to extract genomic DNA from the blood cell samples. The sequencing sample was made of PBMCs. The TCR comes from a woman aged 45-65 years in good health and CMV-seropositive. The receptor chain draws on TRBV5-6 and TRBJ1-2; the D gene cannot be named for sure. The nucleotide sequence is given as TGTGCCAGCAGCTTGGGCAGGAATGGCTACACCTTC. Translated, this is CASSLGRNGYTF.